This entry features one T cell receptor (beta chain) sequence. Its specificity is unknown. The CDR3 covers 14 residues. Germline V gene sequence: CDR1 DFQATT, CDR2 SNEGSKA (reference sequence). J was trimmed by 4 bases and V by 6 bases; bases with no gene match: 8. This entry is derived from a study of T cells in Graves' hyperthyroidism and ophthalmopathy. Researchers amplified the TCR beta CDR3 regions from RNA transcripts. Carried out on the TCR CDR3, a first-round RT-PCR used the HTBI primer set. TCRdb independently ran MiXCR on the multiplex PCR reads; one entry per CDR3 protein. This sample has roughly 510,000 distinct CDR3 sequences, with 46% found just once. Broader study findings: Ophthalmopathy cases were set apart from stable hyperthyroidism by a 13 V-J model. In the blood, most expanded thyroid clonotypes above 0.001 appeared as well.

Criteria for exclusion of patients were uncontrolled infection, other autoimmune disease, pregnancy or lactation. Each diagnosis drew on symptoms, thyroxine, TRAb, thyroid ultrasound and orbital computed tomography findings. The chain is built from TRBV20-1 and TRBJ1-5, with 8 bases identical to TRBD1. Sequenced input: peripheral blood or thyroid tissue (not recorded which). This clonotype originated in an adult woman with Graves' disease, either hyperthyroidism or ophthalmopathy (not recorded which). The CDR3 here is CSASGQGGNQPQHF. CDR3 DNA sequence: TGCAGTGCCTCCGGACAGGGTGGGAATCAGCCCCAGCATTTT.